Listed below are T cell receptor beta chains from one sample, sequenced in a study of blood T cell repertoires in COVID-19. Generated by immunoSEQ multiplex PCR, the TCRdb table keeps only in-frame clones and is missing some. The sample contains under 500,000 clones, about 89% of which appear only once. The sequenced sample consisted of peripheral blood. Source of these receptors: a woman in her 30s with acute or convalescent COVID-19. Both conserved end residues are part of each CDR3. The D gene is left open where the match is weak. Clone size, where shown, is once, few, many, or a class for clones that have expanded.

D gene	V gene	J gene	clone size	CDR3 DNA	CDR3 protein
NA	TRBV6-6	TRBJ2-5	NA	TGTGCCAGCAGTTACGGTAGTAGAGGGGGAGAGACCCAGTACTTC	CASSYGSRGGETQYF
NA	TRBV28	TRBJ1-5	NA	TGTGCCAGCAGGGGGGGAGGGGCCCCGCCGATAAATCAGCCCCAGCATTTT	CASRGGGAPPINQPQHF
TRBD2	TRBV3-1/TRBV3-2	TRBJ2-5	NA	TGTGCCAGCAGCCAAGACTGGGTCGGGGGGGAACAAGAGACCCAGTACTTC	CASSQDWVGGEQETQYF
TRBD2	TRBV6-6	TRBJ2-1	NA	TGTGCCAGCAGGTCACTAGCGGGGGGATCCTACAATGAGCAGTTCTTC	CASRSLAGGSYNEQFF
NA	TRBV30	TRBJ2-5	NA	TGTGCCTGGAGTTATAGTGCTAGTGGCGAGACCCAGTACTTC	CAWSYSASGETQYF
NA	TRBV2	TRBJ1-5	NA	TGTGCCAGCAGTGAACCCGGGGTGGTCAATCAGCCCCAGCATTTT	CASSEPGVVNQPQHF
NA	TRBV5-6	TRBJ2-5	NA	TGTGCCAGCAGTGTCTCGGGGGGCCTTCGAGAGACCCAGTACTTC	CASSVSGGLRETQYF
NA	TRBV5-1	TRBJ2-5	NA	TGCGCCAGCAGCCTGGGGGCCATACGGGAGACCCAGTACTTC	CASSLGAIRETQYF
TRBD1	TRBV2	TRBJ2-7	NA	TGTGCCAGCAAGCCGGGACAGGGCCCCTACGAGCAGTACTTC	CASKPGQGPYEQYF
TRBD1	TRBV30	TRBJ1-3	NA	TGTGCCTGGAGTGTGACAGGGGGGGGAAACACCATATATTTT	CAWSVTGGGNTIYF
NA	TRBV10-3	TRBJ1-1	NA	TGTGCCATCAGTGAGGTCCGATGGGGGGTTAATGAAGCTTTCTTT	CAISEVRWGVNEAFF
NA	TRBV3-1/TRBV3-2	TRBJ2-2	NA	TGTGCCAGCAGCCAAGCCCAGGAGCTGTTTTTT	CASSQAQELFF
NA	TRBV30	TRBJ1-1	once	TGTGCCTGGATCGGCAGGGTGACTGAAGCTTTCTTT	CAWIGRVTEAFF
TRBD1	TRBV18	TRBJ1-2	NA	TGTGCCAGCTCACTTGGGACAGCCAAGGATGGCTACACCTTC	CASSLGTAKDGYTF
NA	TRBV4-1	TRBJ1-3	NA	TGCGCCAGCAGCCAAGAAGCTGACAGTGCGAACACCATATATTTT	CASSQEADSANTIYF
TRBD1	TRBV19	TRBJ1-2	NA	TGTGCCAGTACTCCGGGACAGGGAGAGTGGAGCTACACCTTC	CASTPGQGEWSYTF
NA	TRBV9	TRBJ2-3	NA	TGTGCCAGCAGCGTAGTAAGCACAGATACGCAGTATTTT	CASSVVSTDTQYF
TRBD1	TRBV2	TRBJ1-5	NA	TGTGCCAGCCGCTCCCGGGACAGGGGAGGGCAGCCCCAGCATTTT	CASRSRDRGGQPQHF
TRBD1	TRBV18	TRBJ1-2	NA	TGTGCCAGCTTACAGGGGGCCGAAGGTGGCTACACCTTC	CASLQGAEGGYTF
NA	TRBV5-5	TRBJ1-1	few	TGTGCCAGCAGCTTTTCTAAGGGGGACACTGAAGCTTTCTTT	CASSFSKGDTEAFF
NA	TRBV28	TRBJ1-1	NA	TGTGCCAGCAGAACCGGGGGGGGGCGCGGGACTGAAGCTTTCTTT	CASRTGGGRGTEAFF
TRBD1	TRBV24-1	TRBJ2-3	NA	TGTGCCACCAGTGACGACAGGGTGGGTACGCAGTATTTT	CATSDDRVGTQYF
NA	TRBV6-5	TRBJ1-1	NA	TGTGCCAGCAGCCGCTCGAGGGGGACGGGCACTGAAGCTTTCTTT	CASSRSRGTGTEAFF
TRBD2	TRBV11-2	TRBJ2-7	NA	TGTGCCAGCAGCAGCCGGGGGGTCGTCGGCGAGCAGTACTTC	CASSSRGVVGEQYF
NA	TRBV6-6	TRBJ2-7	NA	TGTGCCAGCAGTGACCCCGGGACATCGGGCGAGCAGTACTTC	CASSDPGTSGEQYF
NA	TRBV15	TRBJ2-7	NA	TGTGCCACCAGCAGAGATTCAGGGGTGGGTGACGAGCAGTACTTC	CATSRDSGVGDEQYF
TRBD2	TRBV5-1	TRBJ2-1	NA	TGCGCCAGCAGCAGGGAGGGGAACAATGAGCAGTTCTTC	CASSREGNNEQFF
NA	TRBV5-4	TRBJ1-1	few	TGTGCCAGCAGCGGCAGGGTAGACACTGAAGCTTTCTTT	CASSGRVDTEAFF
TRBD2	TRBV7-9	TRBJ2-1	NA	TGTGCCAGCAGCCTTGGCCCCTTACTAGCGGGGGGGCGGAATGAGCAGTTCTTC	CASSLGPLLAGGRNEQFF
NA	TRBV6-1	TRBJ1-2	NA	TGTGCCAGCAGTGATCACAAGCGAACTAACTATGGCTACACCTTC	CASSDHKRTNYGYTF
NA	TRBV3-1/TRBV3-2	TRBJ1-1	few	TGTGCCAGCAGCCAAGGAATACAGGGATATCCCACTGAAGCTTTCTTT	CASSQGIQGYPTEAFF
TRBD1	TRBV5-5	TRBJ1-6	NA	TGTGCCAGCAGCGGACTGGGACAGGGGAATTCACCCCTCCACTTT	CASSGLGQGNSPLHF
NA	TRBV28	TRBJ1-5	NA	TGTGCCAGCAGTCCACACACCCCCCCTTTTGAGCCCCAGCATTTT	CASSPHTPPFEPQHF
TRBD1	TRBV11-2	TRBJ1-1	NA	TGTGCCAGCAGCTTAGTAACGGGACAGGGCGGTCGAGCTTTCTTT	CASSLVTGQGGRAFF
NA	TRBV24-1	TRBJ2-3	NA	TGTGCCACCAGTGGGGGGCCCCCAGATACGCAGTATTTT	CATSGGPPDTQYF
TRBD1	TRBV10-2	TRBJ2-3	NA	TGCGCCAGCAGTCACAAGGGGGCGTGGGGAGTCACAGATACGCAGTATTTT	CASSHKGAWGVTDTQYF
NA	TRBV5-1	TRBJ2-3	NA	TGCGCCAGCAGGGACACTAGCACAGATACGCAGTATTTT	CASRDTSTDTQYF
NA	TRBV11-1	TRBJ2-7	NA	TGTGCCAGCAGCGGGAGGGGACGGAGGGGGGCCTACGAGCAGTACTTC	CASSGRGRRGAYEQYF
NA	TRBV6-5	TRBJ1-3	NA	TGTGCCAGCAGGGTATGGGACTCCTCTGGAAACACCATATATTTT	CASRVWDSSGNTIYF
TRBD1	TRBV6-2/TRBV6-3	TRBJ1-6	NA	TGTGCCAGCAGCGTCTCAGACAGGGTTGAGTGGAATTCACCCCTCCACTTT	CASSVSDRVEWNSPLHF
TRBD2	TRBV30	TRBJ2-1	NA	TGTGCCTGGAGTAGCGGGGGGGCTTTATGGACTGAGCAGTTCTTC	CAWSSGGALWTEQFF
NA	TRBV7-3	TRBJ2-1	once	TGTGCCAGCAGCTTAACGCTGACAAGCGAGCAGTTCTTC	CASSLTLTSEQFF
NA	TRBV28	TRBJ2-7	NA	TGTGCCAGCAGTCCCCAGCGCATTACTAGGTACGAGCAGTACTTC	CASSPQRITRYEQYF
TRBD1	TRBV28	TRBJ1-5	NA	TGTGCCAGCAGCACACCCGGACAGGGTTCCCAGCATTTT	CASSTPGQGSQHF
NA	TRBV4-1	TRBJ2-1	NA	TGCGCCAGCAGCCAAGTTCACAATCCAACCTACAATGAGCAGTTCTTC	CASSQVHNPTYNEQFF
NA	TRBV30	TRBJ1-3	NA	TGTGCCTGGGCTGGGGCCTACTCTGGAAACACCATATATTTT	CAWAGAYSGNTIYF
NA	TRBV11-2	TRBJ2-3	NA	TGTGCCAGCAGCCCAAGGGGGGGGTCTAGCACAGATACGCAGTATTTT	CASSPRGGSSTDTQYF
TRBD1	TRBV27	TRBJ1-6	NA	TGTGCCAGCAGGACAGGGGGCGAGGGTAATTCACCCCTCCACTTT	CASRTGGEGNSPLHF
TRBD2	TRBV7-2	TRBJ2-5	few	TGTGCCAGCAGCTTATTTAGCGGGGGGCCTGAGACCCAGTACTTC	CASSLFSGGPETQYF
TRBD1	TRBV10-1	TRBJ1-3	once	TGCGCCAGTGATAAACCGGGACAGGGGGCGCAGGGCCCTTACTCTGGAAACACCATATATTTT	CASDKPGQGAQGPYSGNTIYF
TRBD1	TRBV7-9	TRBJ1-5	NA	TGTGCCAGCAGCCGGCCCCCGGGACAGCAGTTTAATCAGCCCCAGCATTTT	CASSRPPGQQFNQPQHF
NA	TRBV18	TRBJ2-2	NA	TGTGCCAGCTCACCAAGAGGGTCGGACACCGGGGAGCTGTTTTTT	CASSPRGSDTGELFF